This entry is about one T cell receptor beta chain. Its binding antigen is unknown. Base qualities are not at hand, and no much larger clone is one base apart. The data are from a study of blood T cell repertoires in COVID-19 (dated by TCRdb to 2018 to 2020). The study in broad terms: Samples covering the acute and convalescent phases of COVID-19 were provided by collaborators in the United States, Italy and Spain. The prospective study material was composed of cDNA or gDNA derived from T cells, B-cell-depleted T cells, or PBMCs. Deeply sampled blood TCRbeta repertoires from subjects exposed to, actively infected with, or recovered from COVID-19 were included in the dataset. The repertoires were released in a freely available public database intended as a resource for research on the immune response to SARS-CoV-2. The samples were drawn from two sources: the first 160 participants of the ongoing ImmuneRACE study, and fewer than 1,500 subjects contributed by 6 global collaborators. The sample metadata nearly always contained a de-identified subject ID, COVID-19 status, age in years and sex. Where available, HLA class I and class II types were obtained from metadata supplied by the sample provider rather than from assay-based typing. Summary of the overall study and its limitations: Clinical and demographic metadata were provided uncurated, with the amount varying by source and participant.

Enrolling through a virtual design, the prospective study's participants ranged in age from about 18 to 89 years and lived across roughly 23 United States geographic areas. In the prospective study, cohorts were assigned on the basis of participant-reported clinical history obtained from a screening survey and a study questionnaire. Exposed participants had been in contact with someone with a PCR-confirmed or clinician-diagnosed COVID-19 case within 2 weeks of study entry. In the prospective study, mobile phlebotomists collected whole blood, serum and a nasopharyngeal or oropharyngeal swab from each participant. Participants in the prospective study had the option to provide additional blood draws and questionnaires over an approximately two-month period. Blood samples from the prospective study were shipped frozen or at room temperature prior to DNA extraction. TCRbeta CDR3 regions were amplified from genomic DNA by means of the immunoSEQ Assay, a bias-controlled multiplex PCR. As for the authors' bioinformatics: The number of nucleated cells in each sample was estimated from the amplification of reference gene primers within the assay. To quantify the absolute abundance of each unique TCRbeta CDR3 rearrangement, sequence reads were collapsed and filtered. For each sample, productive Simpson clonality was calculated by taking the square root of Simpson's diversity index across productive rearrangements. Imported from immuneACCESS, the table was reduced by TCRdb to in-frame sequences with V and J called. These copies leave out some clones; in studies compared against another copy, an unresolved V gene accounts for under half, and the cause of the remainder is not known. The V and J calls and clone size were taken over from that table, and D and trimming were inferred from the DNA. This sample has some 150,000 clones in its table, and less than 90% of those were observed once. The top ten clones comprise 4.5% to 6% of the sample.

This TCR came from a woman aged 45-60 years who had been exposed to COVID-19. Sequenced input: PBMCs or T cells enriched from blood (not recorded which).

The base sequence is TGTGCCAGCAGCGACAGGGGCGCTAACACTGAAGCTTTCTTT. The resulting protein is CASSDRGANTEAFF. The chain employs TRBV3-1 (or the pseudogene TRBV3-2) and TRBJ1-1; 8 central nucleotides agree with TRBD1. The germline V gene (reference sequence) specifies LGHDT as CDR1 and YNNKEL as CDR2. The junction shows trimming of 5 bases on V and 2 bases on J, and the gene matches do not reach 4 bases of it. From the cysteine through the phenylalanine, the CDR3 covers 14 amino acids. Kept here is only the CDR3 DNA, which spans 42 bases and is read in frame from base 1.